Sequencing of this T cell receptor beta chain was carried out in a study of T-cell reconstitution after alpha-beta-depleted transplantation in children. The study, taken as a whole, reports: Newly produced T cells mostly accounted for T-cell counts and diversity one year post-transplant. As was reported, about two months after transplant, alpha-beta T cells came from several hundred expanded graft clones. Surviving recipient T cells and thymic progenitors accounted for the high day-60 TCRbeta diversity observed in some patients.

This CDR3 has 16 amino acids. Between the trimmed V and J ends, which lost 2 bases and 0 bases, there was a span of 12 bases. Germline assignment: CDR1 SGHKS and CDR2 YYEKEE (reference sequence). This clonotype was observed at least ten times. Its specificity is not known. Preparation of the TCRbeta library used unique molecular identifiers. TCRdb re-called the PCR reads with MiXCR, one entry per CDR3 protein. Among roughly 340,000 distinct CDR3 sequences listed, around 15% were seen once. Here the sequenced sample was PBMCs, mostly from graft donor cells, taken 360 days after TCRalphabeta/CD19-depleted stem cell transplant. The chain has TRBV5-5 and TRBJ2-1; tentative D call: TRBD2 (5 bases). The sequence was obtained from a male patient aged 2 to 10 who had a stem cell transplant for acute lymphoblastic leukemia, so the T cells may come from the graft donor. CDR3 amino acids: CASSLERPSSYNEQFF. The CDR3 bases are TGTGCCAGCAGCTTAGAGCGGCCGAGCTCCTACAATGAGCAGTTCTTC.